These 15 T cell receptor beta chains share one sample of origin, sequenced in a study of cytomegalovirus exposure and HLA in healthy donors. Here immunoSEQ multiplex PCR was the method, and the copy in TCRdb shows in-frame clones only, minus some. The data contain a few hundred thousand clones, 70% to 90% of them singletons. The specimen was PBMCs. All receptors come from a man aged 25 to 40 in good health and CMV-seronegative.

This clone appeared a few times. The CDR3: CASSSRDRGPLYEQYF. DNA of the CDR3: TGTGCCAGCAGCTCCCGGGACAGGGGTCCCCTCTACGAGCAGTACTTC. V gene TRBV7-2 combines with J gene TRBJ2-7; 10 bases are a match to TRBD1. Per germline, CDR1 SGHTA and CDR2 FQGNSA. V was pared by 4 bases and J by 3 bases, with 9 bases of the junction left unmatched. The CDR3 covers 16 residues.

In its sample, this clone was seen a few times. The chain employs TRBV6-6 and TRBJ2-7, with TRBD2 matching over 10 bases. From germline, CDR1 is MNHNY and CDR2 SVGAGI (reference sequence). This CDR3 has 16 amino acids. V gave up 4 bases and J gave up 1 base; unmatched junction bases: 7. In DNA form, the CDR3 reads TGTGCCAGCAGTTTACTAGCGGGGTTCCTGTCCTACGAGCAGTACTTC. It codes for CASSLLAGFLSYEQYF.

This chain connects TRBV5-6 to TRBJ1-1; no clear D. The germline V gene encodes CDR1 SGHDT and CDR2 YYEEEE. The CDR3 spans 14 residues. V dropped 2 bases and J dropped 0 bases, with 8 bases sitting between them. The CDR3: CASSLGGLNTEAFF. For the CDR3, the DNA is TGTGCCAGCAGCTTAGGCGGCTTGAACACTGAAGCTTTCTTT.

This clone has only one observation. The V and J genes are TRBV5-4 and TRBJ1-2; TRBD1 matches 8 bases. V shed 4 bases, J shed 4 bases, and the junction held 3 bases outside the gene matches. The germline V gene encodes CDR1 SGHNT and CDR2 YYREEE (reference sequence). The CDR3 has 13 residues. The CDR3, as DNA: TGTGCCAGCAGCGGGGGGACAGGCTATGGCTACACCTTC. It encodes CASSGGTGYGYTF.

The rearrangement links TRBV6-5 to TRBJ2-5, with 9 bases aligning to TRBD2. CDR1 and CDR2 from the germline V gene are MNHEY and SVGAGI. V lost 2 bases and J lost 0; bases outside the gene matches: 4. The CDR3 length is 16 residues. CDR3 coding DNA: TGTGCCAGCAGTTACAGTAGCGGGGGCTACCAAGAGACCCAGTACTTC. Translating gives CASSYSSGGYQETQYF.

In this sample, this clone turned up a few times. This sequence joins TRBV11-2 and TRBJ2-7, with a tentative D call TRBD1 (5 bases). Trimming shortened V by 7 bases and J by 3 bases, and 16 bases separated the two germline ends. Germline V CDR1 and CDR2: SGHAT, FQNNGV. This CDR3 region has 14 residues. The CDR3 region is CASNHAGPHYEQYF. The CDR3 DNA is TGTGCCAGCAACCATGCAGGGCCTCACTACGAGCAGTACTTC.

The chain is built from TRBV6-1 and TRBJ2-5, with D perhaps TRBD1 (5 bases). There are 14 residues in the CDR3. CDR1 is MNHNS and CDR2 is SASEGT in the germline V gene. Trimming removed 0 bases from V and 4 bases from J, with 9 bases in between. CDR3 coding DNA: TGTGCCAGCAGTGAAGCGGGAAGGGGAGAGACCCAGTACTTC. Protein: CASSEAGRGETQYF.

The chain employs TRBV10-3 and TRBJ2-7, with TRBD2 matching over 8 bases. The length of the CDR3 is 16 residues. Losses at the gene ends were 2 bases for V and 3 bases for J; bases not matched to a gene: 9. Germline V gene lookup returns CDR1 ENHRY and CDR2 SYGVKD. The CDR3 loop reads CAISEGPSGGLYEQYF. The CDR3 nucleotides read TGTGCCATCAGTGAGGGTCCCAGCGGGGGACTCTACGAGCAGTACTTC.

The J gene is TRBJ2-7, the V gene TRBV19; tentative D call: TRBD1 (6 bases). Per germline, CDR1 LNHDA and CDR2 SQIVND (reference sequence). With 7 bases removed from V and 1 base from J, the gap between germline ends came to 8 bases. The CDR3 covers 12 residues. The CDR3 DNA sequence: TGTGCCAGTATGGGACATTCCTACGAGCAGTACTTC. This sequence encodes CASMGHSYEQYF. Together with reference TRBV19 and TRBJ2-7, the CDR3 gives the full variable domain: DGGITQSPKYLFRKEGQNVTLSCEQNLNHDAMYWYRQDPGQGLRLIYYSQIVNDFQKGDIAEGYSVSREKKESFPLTVTSAQKNPTAFYLCASMGHSYEQYFGPGTRLTVT.

This sequence joins TRBV6-1 and TRBJ1-2, with D tentatively TRBD1 (5 bases). Looked up from germline, CDR1 is MNHNS and CDR2 is SASEGT. Trimming took 11 bases from V and 5 from J, leaving 21 bases between them. This CDR3 spans 14 amino acids. The CDR3 region has the DNA TGTGCCCTAACAAATGTCAGGAGGGGATATGGCTACACCTTC. Amino acids: CALTNVRRGYGYTF.

The J gene is TRBJ1-1, the V gene TRBV4-3, with D unresolved. Trimming cost V 0 bases and J 0 bases, with 8 bases left between them. CDR1 and CDR2 (germline): LGHNA, YSLEER. This CDR3 contains 15 residues. CDR3 nucleotide sequence: TGCGCCAGCAGCCAAGAGTGGAGGGTGAACACTGAAGCTTTCTTT. This encodes CASSQEWRVNTEAFF.

The V call is TRBV16, the J call TRBJ2-1; 14 bases line up with TRBD2. CDR1 is KGHSY, CDR2 FQNENV, per germline. The CDR3 is made up of 16 amino acids. Unmatched junction bases numbered 5, after V lost 0 bases and J lost 10 bases. The CDR3 loop is CASSQSGLAGAGEQFF. CDR3 DNA sequence: TGTGCCAGCAGCCAATCGGGACTAGCGGGGGCTGGGGAGCAGTTCTTC.

The rearrangement uses TRBV11-2 and TRBJ2-7; weak D call: TRBD1 (5 bases). The CDR3 is made up of 14 amino acids. V shed 2 bases and J shed 4 bases, with 12 bases lying between them. Germline lookup yields CDR1 SGHAT and CDR2 FQNNGV. This chain's CDR3 is CASSLRLQEYEQYF. The CDR3 coding sequence is TGTGCCAGCAGCTTACGTCTACAGGAATACGAGCAGTACTTC.

The chain uses TRBV11-2 and TRBJ2-7; 11 bases are a match to TRBD2. The CDR3 covers 15 residues. Looked up from germline, CDR1 is SGHAT and CDR2 is FQNNGV. V gave up 3 bases and J gave up 5 bases; unmatched junction bases: 6. CDR3 sequence reads: CASSFRLAGRDEQYF. The CDR3 region has the DNA TGTGCCAGCAGCTTCCGACTAGCGGGGAGGGACGAGCAGTACTTC.

This sequence joins TRBV7-2 and TRBJ1-1; the D is unclear. CDR3 size: 14 residues. Trimming cost V 1 base and J 4 bases, with 10 bases left between them. CDR1 and CDR2 (germline): SGHTA, FQGNSA. The CDR3 DNA is TGTGCCAGCAGCTTAGGCCCCACTCGCACTGAAGCTTTCTTT. Its protein product is CASSLGPTRTEAFF.